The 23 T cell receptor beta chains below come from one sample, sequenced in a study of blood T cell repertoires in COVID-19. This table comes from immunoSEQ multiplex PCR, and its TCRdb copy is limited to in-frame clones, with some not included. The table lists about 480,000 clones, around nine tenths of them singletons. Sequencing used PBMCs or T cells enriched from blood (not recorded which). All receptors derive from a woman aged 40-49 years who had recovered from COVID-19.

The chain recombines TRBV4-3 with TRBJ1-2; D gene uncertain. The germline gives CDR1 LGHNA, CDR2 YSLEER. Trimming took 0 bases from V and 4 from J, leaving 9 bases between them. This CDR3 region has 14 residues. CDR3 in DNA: TGCGCCAGCAGCCAAGATAAACAGAGCTATGGCTACACCTTC. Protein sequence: CASSQDKQSYGYTF.

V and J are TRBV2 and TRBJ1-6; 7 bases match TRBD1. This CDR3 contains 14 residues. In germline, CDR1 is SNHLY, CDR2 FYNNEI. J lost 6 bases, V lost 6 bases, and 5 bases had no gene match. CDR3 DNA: TGTGCCAGCAGCGTTCGACAGGGTAATTCACCCCTCCACTTT. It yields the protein CASSVRQGNSPLHF.

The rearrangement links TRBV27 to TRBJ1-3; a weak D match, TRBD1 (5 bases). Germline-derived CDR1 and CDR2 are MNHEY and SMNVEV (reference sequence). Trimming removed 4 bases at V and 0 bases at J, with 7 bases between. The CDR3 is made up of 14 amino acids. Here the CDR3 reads CASSYRSSGNTIYF. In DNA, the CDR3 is TGTGCCAGCAGTTACAGGAGCTCTGGAAACACCATATATTTT.

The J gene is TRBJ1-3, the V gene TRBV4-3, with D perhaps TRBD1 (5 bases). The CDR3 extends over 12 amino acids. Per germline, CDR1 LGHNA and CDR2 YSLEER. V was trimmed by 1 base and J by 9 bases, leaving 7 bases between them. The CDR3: CASSQGGGTIYF. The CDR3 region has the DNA TGCGCCAGCAGCCAAGGGGGGGGCACCATATATTTT.

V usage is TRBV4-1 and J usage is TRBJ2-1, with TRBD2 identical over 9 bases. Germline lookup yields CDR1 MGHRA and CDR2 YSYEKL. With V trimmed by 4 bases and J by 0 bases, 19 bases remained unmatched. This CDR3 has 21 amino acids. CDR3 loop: CASSLLQTSGRGPGSYNEQFF. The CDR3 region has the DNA TGCGCCAGCAGCCTCCTCCAGACTAGCGGAAGGGGGCCAGGCTCCTACAATGAGCAGTTCTTC.

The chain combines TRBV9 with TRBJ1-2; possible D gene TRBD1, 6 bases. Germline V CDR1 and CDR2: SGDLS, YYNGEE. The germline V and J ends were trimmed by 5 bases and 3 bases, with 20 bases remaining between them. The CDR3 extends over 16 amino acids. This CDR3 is CASSPYETGGDYGYTF. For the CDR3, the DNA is TGTGCCAGCAGTCCCTACGAGACAGGCGGCGACTATGGCTACACCTTC.

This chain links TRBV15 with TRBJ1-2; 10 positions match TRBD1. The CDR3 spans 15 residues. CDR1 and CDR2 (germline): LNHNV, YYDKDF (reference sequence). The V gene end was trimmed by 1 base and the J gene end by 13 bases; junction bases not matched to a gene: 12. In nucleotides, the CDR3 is TGTGCCACCAGCAGAGCGACAGGGGGCTTAACTCGGGTCACCTTC. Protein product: CATSRATGGLTRVTF.

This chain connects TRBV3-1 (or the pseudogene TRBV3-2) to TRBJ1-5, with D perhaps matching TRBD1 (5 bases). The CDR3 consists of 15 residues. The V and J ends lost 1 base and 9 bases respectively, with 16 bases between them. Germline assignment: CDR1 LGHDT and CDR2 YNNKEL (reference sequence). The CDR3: CASSQGVGGELPQHF. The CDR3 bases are TGTGCCAGCAGCCAAGGGGTCGGAGGGGAATTGCCCCAGCATTTT.

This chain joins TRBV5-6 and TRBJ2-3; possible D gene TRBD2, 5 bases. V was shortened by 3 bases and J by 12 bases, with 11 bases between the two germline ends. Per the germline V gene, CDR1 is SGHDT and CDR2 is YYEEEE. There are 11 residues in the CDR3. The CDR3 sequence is CASSSTLAQYF. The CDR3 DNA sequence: TGTGCCAGCAGCTCGACCCTAGCACAGTATTTT. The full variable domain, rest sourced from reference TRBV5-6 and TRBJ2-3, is DAGVTQSPTHLIKTRGQQVTLRCSPKSGHDTVSWYQQALGQGPQFIFQYYEEEERQRGNFPDRFSGHQFPNYSSELNVNALLLGDSALYLCASSSTLAQYFGPGTRLTVL.

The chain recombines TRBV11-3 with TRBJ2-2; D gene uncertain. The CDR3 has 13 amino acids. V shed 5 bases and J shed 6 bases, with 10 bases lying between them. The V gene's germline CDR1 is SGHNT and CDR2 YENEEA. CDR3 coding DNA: TGTGCCAGCAGCATTAACTCCGCCGGGGAGCTGTTTTTT. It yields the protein CASSINSAGELFF.

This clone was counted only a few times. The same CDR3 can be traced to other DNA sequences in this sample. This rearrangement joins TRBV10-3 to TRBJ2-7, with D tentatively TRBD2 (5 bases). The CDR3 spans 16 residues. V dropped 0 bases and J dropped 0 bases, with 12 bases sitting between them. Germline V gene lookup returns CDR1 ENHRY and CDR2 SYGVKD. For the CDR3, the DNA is TGTGCCATCAGTGAGTCTGTGGCGGGCAGCTCCTACGAGCAGTACTTC. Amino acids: CAISESVAGSSYEQYF.

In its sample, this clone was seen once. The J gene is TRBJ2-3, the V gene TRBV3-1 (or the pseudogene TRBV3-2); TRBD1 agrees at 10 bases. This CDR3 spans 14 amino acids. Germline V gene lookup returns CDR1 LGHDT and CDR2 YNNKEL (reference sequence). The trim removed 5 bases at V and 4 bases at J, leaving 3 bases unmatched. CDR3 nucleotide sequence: TGTGCCAGCAGCTGGGACAGGGGTTCAGATACGCAGTATTTT. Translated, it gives CASSWDRGSDTQYF.

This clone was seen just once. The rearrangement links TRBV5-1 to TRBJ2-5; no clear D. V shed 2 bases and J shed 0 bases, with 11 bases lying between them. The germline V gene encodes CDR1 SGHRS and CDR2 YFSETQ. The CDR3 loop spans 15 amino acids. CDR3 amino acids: CASSFSRRYQETQYF. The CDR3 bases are TGCGCCAGCAGCTTTAGTAGGCGGTACCAAGAGACCCAGTACTTC. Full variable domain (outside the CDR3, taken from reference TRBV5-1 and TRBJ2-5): KAGVTQTPRYLIKTRGQQVTLSCSPISGHRSVSWYQQTPGQGLQFLFEYFSETQRNKGNFPGRFSGRQFSNSRSEMNVSTLELGDSALYLCASSFSRRYQETQYFGPGTRLLVL.

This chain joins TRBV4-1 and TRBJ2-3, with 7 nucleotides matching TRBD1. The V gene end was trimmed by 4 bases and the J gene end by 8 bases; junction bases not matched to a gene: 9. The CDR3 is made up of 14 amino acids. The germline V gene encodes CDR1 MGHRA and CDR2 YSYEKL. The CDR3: CASSPGDRAGTQYF. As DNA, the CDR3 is TGCGCCAGCAGCCCCGGAGACAGGGCCGGTACGCAGTATTTT.

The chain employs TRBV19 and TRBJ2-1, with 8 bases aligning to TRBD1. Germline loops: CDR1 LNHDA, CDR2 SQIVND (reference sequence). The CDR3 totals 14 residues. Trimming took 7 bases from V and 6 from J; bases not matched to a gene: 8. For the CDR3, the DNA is TGTGCCAGTATTTCGGACAGGGTGGGCAATGAGCAGTTCTTC. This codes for CASISDRVGNEQFF.

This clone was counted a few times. The CDR3 is CASSQEKAGFSYEQYF. CDR3 nucleotide sequence: TGCGCCAGCAGCCAAGAAAAAGCAGGTTTCTCCTACGAGCAGTACTTC. The chain carries TRBV4-3 and TRBJ2-7, with no clear D. The germline V gene encodes CDR1 LGHNA and CDR2 YSLEER. CDR3 length: 16 residues. V lost 0 bases and J 0 bases, leaving 12 bases between the germline ends.

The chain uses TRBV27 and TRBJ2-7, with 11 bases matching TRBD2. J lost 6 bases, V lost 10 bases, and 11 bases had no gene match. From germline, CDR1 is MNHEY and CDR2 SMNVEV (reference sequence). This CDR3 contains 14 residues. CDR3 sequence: CATSPDGTSGEQYF. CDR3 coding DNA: TGTGCCACCAGCCCTGATGGGACTAGCGGCGAGCAGTACTTC.

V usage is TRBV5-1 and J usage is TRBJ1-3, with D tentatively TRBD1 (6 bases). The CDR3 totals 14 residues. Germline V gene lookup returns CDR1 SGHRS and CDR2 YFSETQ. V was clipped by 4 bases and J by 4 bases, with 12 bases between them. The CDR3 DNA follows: TGCGCCAGCAGCCTTACAGGGTACGGAAACACCATATATTTT. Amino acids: CASSLTGYGNTIYF.

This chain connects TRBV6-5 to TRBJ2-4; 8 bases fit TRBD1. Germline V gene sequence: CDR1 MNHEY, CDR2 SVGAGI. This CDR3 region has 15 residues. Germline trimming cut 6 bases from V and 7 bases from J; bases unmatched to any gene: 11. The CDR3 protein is CASSAYWAGGNIQYF. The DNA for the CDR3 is TGTGCCAGCAGCGCCTACTGGGCAGGGGGCAACATTCAGTACTTC.

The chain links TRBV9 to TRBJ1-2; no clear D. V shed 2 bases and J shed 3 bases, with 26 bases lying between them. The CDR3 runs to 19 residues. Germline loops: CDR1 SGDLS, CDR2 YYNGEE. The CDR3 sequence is CASSVPKSQTPFSHYGYTF. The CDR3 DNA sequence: TGTGCCAGCAGCGTGCCTAAAAGCCAAACCCCCTTTAGTCACTATGGCTACACCTTC.

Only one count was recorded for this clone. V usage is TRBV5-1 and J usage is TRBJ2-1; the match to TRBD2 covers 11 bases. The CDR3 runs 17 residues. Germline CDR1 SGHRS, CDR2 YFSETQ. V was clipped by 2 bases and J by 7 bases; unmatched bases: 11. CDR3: CASSLTDSGRANNEQFF. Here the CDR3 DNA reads TGCGCCAGCAGCTTAACTGATAGCGGGAGGGCAAATAATGAGCAGTTCTTC.

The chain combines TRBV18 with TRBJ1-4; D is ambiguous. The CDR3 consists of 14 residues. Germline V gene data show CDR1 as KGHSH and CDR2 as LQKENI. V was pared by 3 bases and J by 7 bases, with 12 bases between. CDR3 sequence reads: CASSPGPAIEKLFF. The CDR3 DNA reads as TGTGCCAGCTCACCGGGCCCAGCTATTGAAAAACTGTTTTTT.

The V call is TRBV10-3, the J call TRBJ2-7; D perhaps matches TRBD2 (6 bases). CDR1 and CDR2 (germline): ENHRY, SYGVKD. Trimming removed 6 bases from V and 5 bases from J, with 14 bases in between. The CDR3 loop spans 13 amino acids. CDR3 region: CAISRREVHEQYF. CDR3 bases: TGTGCCATCAGCCGGAGGGAGGTCCACGAGCAGTACTTC.